A selection of T cell receptor beta chains follows, all from one sample in a study of CD8+ T cells in alopecia areata. TCRdb's copy holds only in-frame clones and misses some; the assay was immunoSEQ multiplex PCR. The data hold more than 150,000 clones, with roughly 62% observed a single time. The specimen comprised CD8+ T cells sorted from blood, sampled at week 24, from a patient treated with tofacitinib. These receptors were obtained from a human donor with alopecia areata. Each CDR3 is given with its conserved first and last residue. The D gene is left open where the match is weak. Part of the rows lack a size; the others show once, few, many or a class for expanded clones.

V	size	J	D	DNA	CDR3
TRBV2	.	TRBJ1-2	.	TGTGCCAGCAGTGAATCGCAGGCTTCGAGGAATGGCTACACCTTC	CASSESQASRNGYTF
TRBV30	few	TRBJ1-1	.	TGTGCCTGGATAAGCCGTGAAGCTTTCTTT	CAWISREAFF
TRBV4-1	.	TRBJ1-1	.	TGCGCCAGCAGCCAAGCGTTAGAAGAAGCTTTCTTT	CASSQALEEAFF
TRBV4-2	few	TRBJ1-2	.	TGTGCCGCGCGCTTAGACAGAGGCTACACCTTC	CAARLDRGYTF
TRBV13	once	TRBJ2-1	.	TGTGCCAGCAGCTTCCCGTCTGGCACGAGCTCCTACAATGAGCAGTTCTTC	CASSFPSGTSSYNEQFF
TRBV11-2	.	TRBJ2-1	.	TGTGCCAGCAGCCCCCAACGGGCGGTCCCCTACAATGAGCAGTTCTTC	CASSPQRAVPYNEQFF
TRBV5-1	.	TRBJ2-3	TRBD2	TGCGCCAGCAGCTCCCGGGGGGGCCGCGTTACAGATACGCAGTATTTT	CASSSRGGRVTDTQYF
TRBV10-3	.	TRBJ2-2	.	TGTGCCATCCAGTGGGGTAGCGGGAACACCGGGGAGCTGTTTTTT	CAIQWGSGNTGELFF
TRBV5-8	.	TRBJ2-7	.	TGTGCCAGCAGCTCCTGGCCCCAAACTAAGGGGGACTACGAGCAGTACTTC	CASSSWPQTKGDYEQYF
TRBV6-7	.	TRBJ2-2	TRBD2	TGTGCCAGCAGTACACACTGGACTAGCGGGGGGCCCGCGAACACCGGGGAGCTGTTTTTT	CASSTHWTSGGPANTGELFF
TRBV7-9	few	TRBJ2-7	.	TGTGCCAGCAGCCGGGGAGGGGGCTCCTACGAGCAGTACTTC	CASSRGGGSYEQYF
TRBV6-5	.	TRBJ2-7	TRBD1	TGTGCCAGCAGTTCGGACAGGGTGGAGGAGCAGTACTTC	CASSSDRVEEQYF
TRBV7-9	few	TRBJ1-5	TRBD1	TGTGCCAGCAGCTTGGGACAGGGATTTCAGCCCCAGCATTTT	CASSLGQGFQPQHF
TRBV14	.	TRBJ2-7	.	TGTGCCAGCAGCCAATACTTAACAGCGGTACAGTACTTC	CASSQYLTAVQYF
TRBV7-9	few	TRBJ2-1	.	TGTGCCAGCAGCTTAGGGTCAAATGAGCAGTTCTTC	CASSLGSNEQFF
TRBV6-5	.	TRBJ2-7	.	TGTGCCAGCAGTTACGGCGCAGGTGCGGGATACGAGCAGTACTTC	CASSYGAGAGYEQYF
TRBV5-1	once	TRBJ2-7	.	TGCGCCAGCAGCTTGGCGGGGGTCTCCTACGAGCAGTACTTC	CASSLAGVSYEQYF
TRBV2	.	TRBJ2-3	TRBD1	TGTGCCAGCAGTGAAACAGGGGAAATTACAGATACGCAGTATTTT	CASSETGEITDTQYF
TRBV29-1	.	TRBJ2-1	.	TGCAGCGTGGAAACTACATGGGATGAGCAGTTCTTC	CSVETTWDEQFF
TRBV7-2	.	TRBJ1-5	.	TGTGCCAGCAGCTTATTGGCCAATTATCAGCCCCAGCATTTT	CASSLLANYQPQHF
TRBV30	few	TRBJ1-1	.	TGTGCCTGGAGCAGGGCAGAAGAAGCTTTCTTT	CAWSRAEEAFF
TRBV2	.	TRBJ2-7	TRBD2	TGTGCCAGCAGGGAACTAGCGGGGGTCTACGAGCAGTACTTC	CASRELAGVYEQYF
TRBV5-1	.	TRBJ1-4	TRBD1	TGCGCCAGCAGCCCGGGACAGGGCCCCTCAGGGTTTTTT	CASSPGQGPSGFF
TRBV2	.	TRBJ2-1	.	TGTGCCAGCAGTCCTTTCTGGACAGTGAATGAGCAGTTCTTC	CASSPFWTVNEQFF
TRBV30	.	TRBJ1-1	.	TGTGCCTGGAGTGGAACAGCCTTGAACACTGAAGCTTTCTTT	CAWSGTALNTEAFF
TRBV25-1	.	TRBJ1-4	.	TGTGCCAGCAGTGGCAGAAATGCCGAAGCGGAAAAACTGTTTTTT	CASSGRNAEAEKLFF
TRBV5-4	.	TRBJ1-2	TRBD1	TGTGCCAGCAGCTTGGTCCCCGGGACAGGTGACGGCTACACCTTC	CASSLVPGTGDGYTF
TRBV5-6	few	TRBJ1-6	TRBD1	TGTGCCAGCAGCCACAGACAGGGGACACCCCTCCACTTT	CASSHRQGTPLHF
TRBV13	few	TRBJ1-1	TRBD1	TGTGCCAGCAGCTCGAGGGACAGGAACACTGAAGCTTTCTTT	CASSSRDRNTEAFF
TRBV12-5	.	TRBJ1-2	TRBD1	TGTGCTAGTGGTTTGATCGGACAGGATGGCTACACCTTC	CASGLIGQDGYTF
TRBV5-5	few	TRBJ2-2	.	TGTGCCAGCAGAAAACCGGGACTGCCGGAGGTCACCGGGGAGCTGTTTTTT	CASRKPGLPEVTGELFF
TRBV30	once	TRBJ2-7	.	TGTGCCTGGAGTGTGAGGTATGACAGTTCCTTCGAGCAGTACTTC	CAWSVRYDSSFEQYF
TRBV2	.	TRBJ2-7	.	TGTGCCAGCAGTGAAGCGCTTCAACGGGGAATCTACGAGCAGTACTTC	CASSEALQRGIYEQYF
TRBV4-1	.	TRBJ2-2	.	TGCGCCAGCAGCCAAGATGACCGGACGTCCGGGGAGCTGTTTTTT	CASSQDDRTSGELFF
TRBV11-2	few	TRBJ1-2	.	TGTGCCAGCAGCCCAAGGGGTGGGCAGGTTGGTAATGGCTACACCTTC	CASSPRGGQVGNGYTF
TRBV20-1	once	TRBJ1-1	.	TGCAGTGCTCCACTGAACACTGAAGCTTTCTTT	CSAPLNTEAFF
TRBV29-1	.	TRBJ2-5	TRBD2	TGCAGCGTTGAAGGGACTAGCGGGGGGGAAGAGACCCAGTACTTC	CSVEGTSGGEETQYF
TRBV30	.	TRBJ1-5	.	TGTGCCTGGAGTGTACAACGAAACACGGGGAACAATCAGCCCCAGCATTTT	CAWSVQRNTGNNQPQHF
TRBV11-2	.	TRBJ2-5	TRBD2	TGTGCCAGCAGCCCGGCCGGGGGGCAAGAGACCCAGTACTTC	CASSPAGGQETQYF
TRBV29-1	few	TRBJ2-1	.	TGCAGCCAAAGGGGGGGGGCCCACAATGAGCAGTTCTTC	CSQRGGAHNEQFF
TRBV4-2	.	TRBJ2-3	.	TGTGCCAGCAGCCAAGAATCGGCGGGGAACACAGATACGCAGTATTTT	CASSQESAGNTDTQYF
TRBV27	.	TRBJ2-1	.	TGTGCCAGCAGTTTATCACAGGAAGGAGAGCAGTTCTTC	CASSLSQEGEQFF
TRBV11-2	.	TRBJ2-7	.	TGTGCCAGCAGCTTATCCTCGAGGATTGGGGGCTCATCCTACGAGCAGTACTTC	CASSLSSRIGGSSYEQYF